This record covers a single T cell receptor (beta chain). Its antigen is undetermined. This sample is drawn from a study of identifying expanded T cells in peripheral blood. During the collection period, no donor immune events like infections were recorded. Study results and limitations: Variance in clone template counts between approximately two-week samples significantly increased with total template count across all healthy donors.

Profiling relied on immunoSEQ multiplex PCR, and the TCRdb table lists in-frame clones only, not all of them. Of around 60,000 clones listed, over 80% were seen once; the top ten hold 19%. Sequenced sample: blood. This TCR was sampled from a person aged 18 to 70 in good health.

CDR3 bases: TGCAGCGTTGATGGCGGGGGGGCAGATACGCAGTATTTT. This translates into CSVDGGGADTQYF. The chain is built from TRBV29-1 and TRBJ2-3, with 9 positions matching TRBD2. The junction had 2 bases not matched to a gene; V was cut back by 3 bases and J by 4 bases. The CDR3 loop spans 13 amino acids. Germline values: CDR1 SQVTM, CDR2 ANQGSEA.